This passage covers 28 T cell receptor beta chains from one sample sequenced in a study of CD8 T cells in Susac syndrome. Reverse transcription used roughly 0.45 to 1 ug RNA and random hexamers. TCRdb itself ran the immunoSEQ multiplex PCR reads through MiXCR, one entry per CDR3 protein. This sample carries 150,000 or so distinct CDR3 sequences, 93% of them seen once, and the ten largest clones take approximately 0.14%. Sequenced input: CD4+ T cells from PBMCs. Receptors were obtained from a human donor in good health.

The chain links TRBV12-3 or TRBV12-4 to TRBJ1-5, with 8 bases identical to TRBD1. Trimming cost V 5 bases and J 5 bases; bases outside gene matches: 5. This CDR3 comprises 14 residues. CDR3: CASSPTGVDQPQHF. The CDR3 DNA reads TGTGCCAGCAGTCCGACAGGGGTAGATCAGCCCCAGCATTTT.

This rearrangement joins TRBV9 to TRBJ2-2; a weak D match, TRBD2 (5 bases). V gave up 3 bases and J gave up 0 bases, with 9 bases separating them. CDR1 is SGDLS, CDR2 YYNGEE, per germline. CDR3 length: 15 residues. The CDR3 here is CASSAGFANTGELFF. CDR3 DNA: TGTGCCAGCAGCGCGGGATTCGCGAACACCGGGGAGCTGTTTTTT. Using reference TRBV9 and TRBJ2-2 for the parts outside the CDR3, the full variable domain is DSGVTQTPKHLITATGQRVTLRCSPRSGDLSVYWYQQSLDQGLQFLIQYYNGEERAKGNILERFSAQQFPDLHSELNLSSLELGDSALYFCASSAGFANTGELFFGEGSRLTVL.

This CDR3 is CSARGVGLATYNEQFF. The CDR3 DNA is TGCAGTGCTAGAGGAGTAGGACTAGCCACCTACAATGAGCAGTTCTTC. V is TRBV20-1 and J is TRBJ2-1, with TRBD2 identical over 8 bases. Looked up from germline, CDR1 is DFQATT and CDR2 is SNEGSKA (reference sequence). The CDR3 is 16 residues long. With V trimmed by 1 base and J by 2 bases, 7 bases remained unmatched.

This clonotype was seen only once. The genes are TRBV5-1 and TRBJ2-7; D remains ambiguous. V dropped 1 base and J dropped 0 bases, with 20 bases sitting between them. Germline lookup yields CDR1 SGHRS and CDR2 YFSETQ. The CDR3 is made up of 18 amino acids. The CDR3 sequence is CASSLNNRAHQNSYEQYF. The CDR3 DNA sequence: TGCGCCAGCAGCTTGAATAACCGGGCGCACCAAAACTCCTACGAGCAGTACTTC.

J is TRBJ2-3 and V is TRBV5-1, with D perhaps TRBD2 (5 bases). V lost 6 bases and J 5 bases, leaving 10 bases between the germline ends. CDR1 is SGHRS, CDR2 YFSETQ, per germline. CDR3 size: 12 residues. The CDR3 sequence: CASTREGDTQYF. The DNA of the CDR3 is TGCGCCAGCACCCGAGAGGGAGATACGCAGTATTTT.

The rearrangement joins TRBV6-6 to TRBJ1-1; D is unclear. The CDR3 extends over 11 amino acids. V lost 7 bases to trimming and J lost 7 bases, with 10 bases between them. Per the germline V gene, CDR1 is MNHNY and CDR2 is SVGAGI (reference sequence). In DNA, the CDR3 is TGTGCCAGCACTTTGGGAGGTGAAGCTTTCTTT. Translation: CASTLGGEAFF.

CDR3 residues: CASSLSVGTDYGYTF. CDR3 bases: TGTGCCAGCAGCTTAAGTGTTGGGACGGACTATGGCTACACCTTC. V is TRBV11-2 and J is TRBJ1-2, with D possibly TRBD1 on 5 matching bases. Germline CDR1 is SGHAT and CDR2 is FQNNGV. The CDR3 is 15 amino acids. Trimming pared 2 bases from V and 3 bases from J, leaving 13 bases between. The full variable domain, with the rest looked up from reference TRBV11-2 and TRBJ1-2, is EAGVAQSPRYKIIEKRQSVAFWCNPISGHATLYWYQQILGQGPKLLIQFQNNGVVDDSQLPKDRFSAERLKGVDSTLKIQPAKLEDSAVYLCASSLSVGTDYGYTFGSGTRLTVV.

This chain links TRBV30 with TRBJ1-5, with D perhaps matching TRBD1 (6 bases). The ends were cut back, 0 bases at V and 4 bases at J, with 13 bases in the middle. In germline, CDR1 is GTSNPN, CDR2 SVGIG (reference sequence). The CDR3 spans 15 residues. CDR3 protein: CAWSVLGQRNQPQHF. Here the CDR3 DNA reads TGTGCCTGGAGTGTACTAGGACAGCGGAATCAGCCCCAGCATTTT.

The CDR3 coding sequence is TGCGCCAGCAGCTCGTCCGGACAGGGGAACACTGAAGCTTTCTTT. Amino acids: CASSSSGQGNTEAFF. This rearrangement joins TRBV5-1 to TRBJ1-1; 8 nucleotides match TRBD1. The CDR3 runs 15 residues. Trimming removed 3 bases from V and 1 base from J; junction bases left unmatched: 5. Germline CDR1 SGHRS, CDR2 YFSETQ.

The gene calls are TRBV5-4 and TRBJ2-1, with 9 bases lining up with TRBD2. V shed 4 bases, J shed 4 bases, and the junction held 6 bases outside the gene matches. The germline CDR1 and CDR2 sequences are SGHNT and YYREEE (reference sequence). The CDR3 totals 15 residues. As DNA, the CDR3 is TGTGCCAGCAGCGATAGCGGGGGCCCATACAATGAGCAGTTCTTC. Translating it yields CASSDSGGPYNEQFF.

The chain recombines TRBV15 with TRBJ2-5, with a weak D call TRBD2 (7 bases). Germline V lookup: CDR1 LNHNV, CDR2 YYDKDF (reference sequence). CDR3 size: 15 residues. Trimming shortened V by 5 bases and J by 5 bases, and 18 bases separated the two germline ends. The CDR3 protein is CATSPRGGPGETQYF. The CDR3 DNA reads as TGTGCCACCAGCCCTCGCGGGGGCCCTGGGGAGACCCAGTACTTC.

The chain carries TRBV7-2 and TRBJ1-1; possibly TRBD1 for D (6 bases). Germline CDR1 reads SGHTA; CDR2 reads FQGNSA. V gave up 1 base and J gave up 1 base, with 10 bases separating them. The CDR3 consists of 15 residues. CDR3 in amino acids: CASSLVGGGNTEAFF. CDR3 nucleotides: TGTGCCAGCAGCTTAGTAGGAGGGGGGAACACTGAAGCTTTCTTT.

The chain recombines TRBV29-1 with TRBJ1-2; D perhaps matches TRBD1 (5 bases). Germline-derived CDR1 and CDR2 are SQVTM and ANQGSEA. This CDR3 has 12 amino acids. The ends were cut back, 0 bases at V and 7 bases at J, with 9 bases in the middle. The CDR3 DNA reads TGCAGCGTTGAAGAGGGGACTGGTGGCTACACCTTC. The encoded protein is CSVEEGTGGYTF.

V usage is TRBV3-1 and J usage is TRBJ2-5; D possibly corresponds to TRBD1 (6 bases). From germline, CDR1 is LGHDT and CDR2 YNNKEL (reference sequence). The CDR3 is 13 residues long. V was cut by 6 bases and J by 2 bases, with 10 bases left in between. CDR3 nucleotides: TGTGCCAGCAGTCGACAGGCGCAAGAGACCCAGTACTTC. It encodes CASSRQAQETQYF.

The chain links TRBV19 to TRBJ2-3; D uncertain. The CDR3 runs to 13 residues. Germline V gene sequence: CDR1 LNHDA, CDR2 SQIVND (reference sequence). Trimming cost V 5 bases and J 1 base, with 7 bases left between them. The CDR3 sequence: CASSLSGTDTQYF. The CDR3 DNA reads TGTGCCAGTAGTCTGAGCGGCACAGATACGCAGTATTTT. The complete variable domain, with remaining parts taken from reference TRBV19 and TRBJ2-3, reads DGGITQSPKYLFRKEGQNVTLSCEQNLNHDAMYWYRQDPGQGLRLIYYSQIVNDFQKGDIAEGYSVSREKKESFPLTVTSAQKNPTAFYLCASSLSGTDTQYFGPGTRLTVL.

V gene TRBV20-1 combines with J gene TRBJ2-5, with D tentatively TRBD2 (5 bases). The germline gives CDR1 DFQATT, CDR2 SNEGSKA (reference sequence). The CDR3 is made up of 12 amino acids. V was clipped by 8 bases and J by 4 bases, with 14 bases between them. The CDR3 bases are TGCAGTACGGACTCGCCCGGAGAGACCCAGTACTTC. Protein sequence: CSTDSPGETQYF.

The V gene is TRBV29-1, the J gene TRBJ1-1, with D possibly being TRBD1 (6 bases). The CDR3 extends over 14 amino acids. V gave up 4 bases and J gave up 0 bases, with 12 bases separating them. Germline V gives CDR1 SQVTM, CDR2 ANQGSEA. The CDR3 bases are TGCAGCGTTGCCCGGGACATACTGAACACTGAAGCTTTCTTT. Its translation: CSVARDILNTEAFF. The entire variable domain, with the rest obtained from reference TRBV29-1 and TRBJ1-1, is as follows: SAVISQKPSRDICQRGTSLTIQCQVDSQVTMMFWYRQQPGQSLTLIATANQGSEATYESGFVIDKFPISRPNLTFSTLTVSNMSPEDSSIYLCSVARDILNTEAFFGQGTRLTVV.

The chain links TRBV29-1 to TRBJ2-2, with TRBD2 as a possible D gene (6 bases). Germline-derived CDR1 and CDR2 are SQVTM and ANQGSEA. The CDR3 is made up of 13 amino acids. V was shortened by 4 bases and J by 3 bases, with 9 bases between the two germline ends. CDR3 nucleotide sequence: TGCAGCGTTGGGGGGGAGTACACCGGGGAGCTGTTTTTT. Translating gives CSVGGEYTGELFF.

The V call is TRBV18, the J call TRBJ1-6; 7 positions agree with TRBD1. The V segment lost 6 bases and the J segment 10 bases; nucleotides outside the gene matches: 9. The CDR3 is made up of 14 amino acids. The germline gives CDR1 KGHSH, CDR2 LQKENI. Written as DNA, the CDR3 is TGTGCCAGCTCGCTTGACAGGGAACAATCACCCCTCCACTTT. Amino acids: CASSLDREQSPLHF.

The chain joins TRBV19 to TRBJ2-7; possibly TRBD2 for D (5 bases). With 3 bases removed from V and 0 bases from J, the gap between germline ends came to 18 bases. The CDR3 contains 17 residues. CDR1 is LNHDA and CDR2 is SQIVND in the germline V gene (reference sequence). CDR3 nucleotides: TGTGCCAGTAGTATTGGGTCTGTCGCGGGCAGCTCCTACGAGCAGTACTTC. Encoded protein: CASSIGSVAGSSYEQYF.

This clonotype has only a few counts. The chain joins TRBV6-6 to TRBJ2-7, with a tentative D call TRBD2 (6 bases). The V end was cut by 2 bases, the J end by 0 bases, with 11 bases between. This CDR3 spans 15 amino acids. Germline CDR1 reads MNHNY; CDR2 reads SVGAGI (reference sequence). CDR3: CASSYGGTFSYEQYF. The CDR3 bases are TGTGCCAGCAGTTACGGGGGGACCTTCTCCTACGAGCAGTACTTC.

The CDR3 loop is CASSQDLRGLGAFF. The DNA of the CDR3 is TGTGCCAGCAGCCAAGATCTAAGAGGGCTTGGAGCTTTCTTT. The chain employs TRBV3-1 and TRBJ1-1; D call uncertain. Trimming stripped 0 bases from V and 10 bases from J, with 15 bases between. The CDR3 extends over 14 amino acids. CDR1 is LGHDT, CDR2 YNNKEL, per germline (reference sequence).

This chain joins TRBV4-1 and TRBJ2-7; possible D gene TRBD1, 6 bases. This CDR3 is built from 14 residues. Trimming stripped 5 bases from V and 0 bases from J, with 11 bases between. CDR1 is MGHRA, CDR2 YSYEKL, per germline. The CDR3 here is CASSSPTGSYEQYF. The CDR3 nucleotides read TGCGCCAGCAGCTCCCCGACAGGCTCCTACGAGCAGTACTTC.

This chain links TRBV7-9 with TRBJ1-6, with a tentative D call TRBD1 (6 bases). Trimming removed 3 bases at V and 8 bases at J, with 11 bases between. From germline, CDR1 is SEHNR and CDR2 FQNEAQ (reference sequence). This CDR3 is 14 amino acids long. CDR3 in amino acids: CASSFRNRDSPLHF. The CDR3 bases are TGTGCCAGCAGCTTTCGAAACAGGGATTCACCCCTCCACTTT.

CDR3 DNA sequence: TGTGCCAGCAGCCAACCGCAGGGGGCTGGAAACACCATATATTTT. Protein: CASSQPQGAGNTIYF. V gene TRBV3-1 combines with J gene TRBJ1-3; 7 bases align to TRBD1. The CDR3 consists of 15 residues. CDR1 is LGHDT, CDR2 YNNKEL, per germline (reference sequence). With V trimmed by 2 bases and J by 2 bases, 3 bases remained unmatched. Full variable domain (remainder filled in from reference TRBV3-1 and TRBJ1-3): DTAVSQTPKYLVTQMGNDKSIKCEQNLGHDTMYWYKQDSKKFLKIMFSYNNKELIINETVPNRFSPKSPDKAHLNLHINSLELGDSAVYFCASSQPQGAGNTIYFGEGSWLTVV.

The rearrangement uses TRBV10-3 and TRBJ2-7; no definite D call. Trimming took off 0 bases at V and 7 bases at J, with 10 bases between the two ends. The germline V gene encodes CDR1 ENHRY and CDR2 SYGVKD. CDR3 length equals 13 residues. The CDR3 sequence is CAISESISDEQYF. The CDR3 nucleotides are TGTGCCATCAGTGAGTCTATATCGGATGAGCAGTACTTC.

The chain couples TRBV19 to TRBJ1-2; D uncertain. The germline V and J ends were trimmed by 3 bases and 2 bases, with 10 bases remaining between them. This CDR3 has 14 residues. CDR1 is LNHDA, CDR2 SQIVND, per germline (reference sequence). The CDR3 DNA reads TGTGCCAGTAGTATTGTGCCAAAGAACTATGGCTACACCTTC. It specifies CASSIVPKNYGYTF.

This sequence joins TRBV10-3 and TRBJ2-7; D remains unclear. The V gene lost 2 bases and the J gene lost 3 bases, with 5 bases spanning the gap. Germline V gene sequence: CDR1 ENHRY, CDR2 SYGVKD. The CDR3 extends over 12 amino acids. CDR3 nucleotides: TGTGCCATCAGTGAGGGCGGCTACGAGCAGTACTTC. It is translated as CAISEGGYEQYF.